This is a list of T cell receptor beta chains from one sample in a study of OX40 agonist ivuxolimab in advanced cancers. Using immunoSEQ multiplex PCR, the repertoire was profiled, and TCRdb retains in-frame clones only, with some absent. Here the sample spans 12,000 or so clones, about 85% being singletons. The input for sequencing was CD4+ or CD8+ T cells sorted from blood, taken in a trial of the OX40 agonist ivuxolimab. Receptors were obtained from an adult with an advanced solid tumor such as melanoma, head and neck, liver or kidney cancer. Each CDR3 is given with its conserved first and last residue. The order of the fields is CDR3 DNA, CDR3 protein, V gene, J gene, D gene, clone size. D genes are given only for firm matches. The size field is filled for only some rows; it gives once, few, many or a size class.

DNA: TGTGCCAGCAGCTACGGGAGTGGCTATGGCTACACCTTC
CDR3: CASSYGSGYGYTF
V: TRBV11-1
J: TRBJ1-2
D: -
size: -

DNA: TGTGCCACCCTGGGACCCTACGAGCAGTACTTC
CDR3: CATLGPYEQYF
V: TRBV19
J: TRBJ2-7
D: -
size: -

DNA: TGTGCCAGCAGCTTGGGGACTAGCGGGGGCACAGATACGCAGTATTTT
CDR3: CASSLGTSGGTDTQYF
V: TRBV7-9
J: TRBJ2-3
D: TRBD2
size: -

DNA: TGTGCCAGCAGTTTAGGGTCAGTCCACGAGCAGTACTTC
CDR3: CASSLGSVHEQYF
V: TRBV2
J: TRBJ2-7
D: -
size: -

DNA: TGTGCCAGCAGCTCGGGCAGCCTGACCGGGGAGCTGTTTTTT
CDR3: CASSSGSLTGELFF
V: TRBV5-8
J: TRBJ2-2
D: -
size: once

DNA: TGTGCCAGCAGTTACATGGGTCAAGCCTACGAGCAGTACTTC
CDR3: CASSYMGQAYEQYF
V: TRBV6-5
J: TRBJ2-7
D: -
size: -

DNA: TGTGCCGCGAGTGACAGTGGGTATAATTCACCCCTCCACTTT
CDR3: CAASDSGYNSPLHF
V: TRBV10-3
J: TRBJ1-6
D: -
size: -

DNA: TGTGCCAGCAGCTTATTCTATGGGGGGGCTAGCTCCTACAATGAGCAGTTCTTC
CDR3: CASSLFYGGASSYNEQFF
V: TRBV11-3
J: TRBJ2-1
D: -
size: -

DNA: TGTGCCAGCAGCGTAGCCGGGGTCACAGATACGCAGTATTTT
CDR3: CASSVAGVTDTQYF
V: TRBV9
J: TRBJ2-3
D: -
size: -

DNA: TGTGCCAGTAGTATAGTGTGGACTAGCGGCTACAATGAGCAGTTCTTC
CDR3: CASSIVWTSGYNEQFF
V: TRBV19
J: TRBJ2-1
D: TRBD2
size: once

DNA: TGTGCCAGTAGTATATATAACTCGATAGACTACGAGCAGTACTTC
CDR3: CASSIYNSIDYEQYF
V: TRBV19
J: TRBJ2-7
D: -
size: few

DNA: TGTGCCAGTAGTATTGATACCGGCGCAGATACGCAGTATTTT
CDR3: CASSIDTGADTQYF
V: TRBV19
J: TRBJ2-3
D: -
size: -

DNA: TGTGCCAGCAGTTTATGGGAACGGGAGCGGGAGCCCACAGATACGCAGTATTTT
CDR3: CASSLWEREREPTDTQYF
V: TRBV28
J: TRBJ2-3
D: TRBD2
size: -

DNA: TGTGCCAGCAGTACCCAGGTGAACACTGAAGCTTTCTTT
CDR3: CASSTQVNTEAFF
V: TRBV28
J: TRBJ1-1
D: -
size: -

DNA: TGTGCCAGCAGCCCCTCACTAGCGGGCCCCTACAATGAGCAGTTCTTC
CDR3: CASSPSLAGPYNEQFF
V: TRBV9
J: TRBJ2-1
D: TRBD2
size: -

DNA: TGTGCCAGCAGCCCCACGGCTCTTTCCTCCTACGAGCAGTACTTC
CDR3: CASSPTALSSYEQYF
V: TRBV7-2
J: TRBJ2-7
D: -
size: -

DNA: TGTGCCAGCAGTTCCAGCTGGCAGGGTTACTACGAGCAGTACTTC
CDR3: CASSSSWQGYYEQYF
V: TRBV28
J: TRBJ2-7
D: -
size: -

DNA: TGTGCCAGCAGCTTAACCGGGTTCATCTCTGGGGCCAACGTCCTGACTTTC
CDR3: CASSLTGFISGANVLTF
V: TRBV5-6
J: TRBJ2-6
D: -
size: -

DNA: TGTGCCAGCAGTGACGAACCACATACGCAGTATTTT
CDR3: CASSDEPHTQYF
V: TRBV6-4
J: TRBJ2-3
D: -
size: -

DNA: TGTGCCAGTAGTATAAGTACGACCACACTATGGAGTTCCTACGAGCAGTACTTC
CDR3: CASSISTTTLWSSYEQYF
V: TRBV19
J: TRBJ2-7
D: -
size: -

DNA: TGTGCCAGCAGTTACACAGGTTTGAACACTGAAGCTTTCTTT
CDR3: CASSYTGLNTEAFF
V: TRBV6-5
J: TRBJ1-1
D: -
size: -

DNA: TGCGCCAGCAGGCCTGACAGGGTCGACACCGGGGAGCTGTTTTTT
CDR3: CASRPDRVDTGELFF
V: TRBV23-1
J: TRBJ2-2
D: TRBD1
size: -

DNA: TGTGCCAGCAGCTTAGGGGGTATTAGCACAGATACGCAGTATTTT
CDR3: CASSLGGISTDTQYF
V: TRBV11-2
J: TRBJ2-3
D: -
size: -

DNA: TGTGCCAGCAGTTTGTCCTCCCCGTATTATAGTGATGGCTACACCTTC
CDR3: CASSLSSPYYSDGYTF
V: TRBV27
J: TRBJ1-2
D: -
size: -

DNA: TGTGCCACCGGGTGGGGAAAAACTGAAGCTTTCTTT
CDR3: CATGWGKTEAFF
V: TRBV6-6
J: TRBJ1-1
D: -
size: -

DNA: TGTGCCAGTAGTAGGACAGGGACTGCCGGGGAGCTGTTTTTT
CDR3: CASSRTGTAGELFF
V: TRBV19
J: TRBJ2-2
D: TRBD1
size: -

DNA: TGTGCCAGCAGCCCCGACAGGGCCCACGAGCAGTACTTC
CDR3: CASSPDRAHEQYF
V: TRBV5-4
J: TRBJ2-7
D: TRBD1
size: -

DNA: TGCAGCGTGGACACTGAAGCTTTCTTT
CDR3: CSVDTEAFF
V: TRBV29-1
J: TRBJ1-1
D: -
size: -

DNA: TGTGCCAGCAGTTACTCGCGGACTAGCGGAGACGCCTTGACTTTC
CDR3: CASSYSRTSGDALTF
V: TRBV6-5
J: TRBJ2-6
D: TRBD2
size: -

DNA: TGTGCCAGCAGCTTACGGCAGTCATACAACTACAATGAGCAGTTCTTC
CDR3: CASSLRQSYNYNEQFF
V: TRBV7-3
J: TRBJ2-1
D: -
size: medium-sized

DNA: TGTGCCAGCAGTCTCTCCCTAGCGGGAGCCGCAGATACGCAGTATTTT
CDR3: CASSLSLAGAADTQYF
V: TRBV27
J: TRBJ2-3
D: TRBD2
size: -

DNA: TGCGCCAGCAGCCAGACAGGGGATCAGCCCCAGCATTTT
CDR3: CASSQTGDQPQHF
V: TRBV4-1
J: TRBJ1-5
D: TRBD1
size: -

DNA: TGTGCCAGCAGTTTATCGATGCAGGGGGCAAAAACTGAAGCTTTCTTT
CDR3: CASSLSMQGAKTEAFF
V: TRBV27
J: TRBJ1-1
D: TRBD1
size: -

DNA: TGTGCCAGTAGTATACGTCACACTAGCGGATACAATGAGCAGTTCTTC
CDR3: CASSIRHTSGYNEQFF
V: TRBV19
J: TRBJ2-1
D: TRBD2
size: -

DNA: TGTGCCATCAGTGAGTCCCAGGGGGGAAACACCATATATTTT
CDR3: CAISESQGGNTIYF
V: TRBV6-5
J: TRBJ1-3
D: -
size: -

DNA: TGTGCCAGCAGTTTATCTAGCAGCTACACCGGGGAGCTGTTTTTT
CDR3: CASSLSSSYTGELFF
V: TRBV27
J: TRBJ2-2
D: -
size: -

DNA: TGTGCCATCAGTGAGCCCCGACTAGCGGGAGGGCCTGGGGATGAGCAGTTCTTC
CDR3: CAISEPRLAGGPGDEQFF
V: TRBV10-3
J: TRBJ2-1
D: TRBD2
size: -

DNA: TGTGCCAGCAGCCCGGGGATCTCTGGAAACACCATATATTTT
CDR3: CASSPGISGNTIYF
V: TRBV9
J: TRBJ1-3
D: -
size: -

DNA: TGTGCCAGCAGCTATACAGGAGGGACCTACACTGAAGCTTTCTTT
CDR3: CASSYTGGTYTEAFF
V: TRBV11-2
J: TRBJ1-1
D: -
size: -

DNA: TGTGCCAGCAGCCAAGCAAGGCCCTACGAGCAGTACTTC
CDR3: CASSQARPYEQYF
V: TRBV6-5
J: TRBJ2-7
D: -
size: -

DNA: TGTGCCAGCAGTCAGAGCGGGAGCACAGATACGCAGTATTTT
CDR3: CASSQSGSTDTQYF
V: TRBV7-8
J: TRBJ2-3
D: -
size: -

DNA: TGTGCCAGCAGCTTAGTAGAGGGTTCACCCCTCCACTTT
CDR3: CASSLVEGSPLHF
V: TRBV7-2
J: TRBJ1-6
D: -
size: -

DNA: TGTGCCAGCAGTGACGGATCCCTCGTAGAGACCCAGTACTTC
CDR3: CASSDGSLVETQYF
V: TRBV27
J: TRBJ2-5
D: -
size: -

DNA: TGTGCCAGCAGGGCCCTTAGCGGGGGGATGGATGAGCAGTTCTTC
CDR3: CASRALSGGMDEQFF
V: TRBV2
J: TRBJ2-1
D: TRBD2
size: -

DNA: TGTGCCAGCAGTCTACGCCGCTTTACCTACCAAGAGACCCAGTACTTC
CDR3: CASSLRRFTYQETQYF
V: TRBV5-6
J: TRBJ2-5
D: -
size: -

DNA: TGTGCCAGTAGTCCACGGGACAGGGCATACAATGAGCAGTTCTTC
CDR3: CASSPRDRAYNEQFF
V: TRBV19
J: TRBJ2-1
D: TRBD1
size: -

DNA: TGTGCCAGCAGCCCTCCTGGGACGCCCTCTGGAAACACCATATATTTT
CDR3: CASSPPGTPSGNTIYF
V: TRBV7-2
J: TRBJ1-3
D: -
size: once

DNA: TGCGCCAGCAGCCGGGGACAGGGAGGGACCGGGGAGCTGTTTTTT
CDR3: CASSRGQGGTGELFF
V: TRBV4-3
J: TRBJ2-2
D: TRBD1
size: -

DNA: TGTGCCAGTAGTATACAGGGCCCCTACAATGAGCAGTTCTTC
CDR3: CASSIQGPYNEQFF
V: TRBV19
J: TRBJ2-1
D: -
size: -

DNA: TGTGCCAGCAGTGTTTGGACAGCAGATACGCAGTATTTT
CDR3: CASSVWTADTQYF
V: TRBV2
J: TRBJ2-3
D: -
size: -

DNA: TGTGCCAGCAGCTCCGGGACAGACACTGAAGCTTTCTTT
CDR3: CASSSGTDTEAFF
V: TRBV5-4
J: TRBJ1-1
D: TRBD1
size: -

DNA: TGTGCCAGCAGCGCAAGAACAGACAGCATCTCTGGAAACACCATATATTTT
CDR3: CASSARTDSISGNTIYF
V: TRBV7-9
J: TRBJ1-3
D: -
size: few

DNA: TGTGCCTGGAGTCGGGATAGCAATCAGCCCCAGCATTTT
CDR3: CAWSRDSNQPQHF
V: TRBV30
J: TRBJ1-5
D: -
size: -

DNA: TGTGCCAGTAGTCTCCTCCCGGGACAGGGGGCCGAGAACTATGGCTACACCTTC
CDR3: CASSLLPGQGAENYGYTF
V: TRBV19
J: TRBJ1-2
D: TRBD1
size: once

DNA: TGTGCCAGCAGCGCAGGGACTAGTTGGCAGTTGGAGCAGTACTTC
CDR3: CASSAGTSWQLEQYF
V: TRBV9
J: TRBJ2-7
D: TRBD2
size: -

DNA: TGCAGTGCTAGGGGGCCAGATACGCAGTATTTT
CDR3: CSARGPDTQYF
V: TRBV20-1
J: TRBJ2-3
D: -
size: -

DNA: TGCAGCGTGGAGACGATGGACAGGCTAAACAATGAGCAGTTCTTC
CDR3: CSVETMDRLNNEQFF
V: TRBV29-1
J: TRBJ2-1
D: TRBD1
size: -

DNA: TGTGCCAGCAGCTTGACGTTCCTGGACGAGCAGTACTTC
CDR3: CASSLTFLDEQYF
V: TRBV7-8
J: TRBJ2-7
D: -
size: -

DNA: TGTGCCAGCTCAGCCGACAGGGGGGACACCGGGGAGCTGTTTTTT
CDR3: CASSADRGDTGELFF
V: TRBV18
J: TRBJ2-2
D: TRBD1
size: -